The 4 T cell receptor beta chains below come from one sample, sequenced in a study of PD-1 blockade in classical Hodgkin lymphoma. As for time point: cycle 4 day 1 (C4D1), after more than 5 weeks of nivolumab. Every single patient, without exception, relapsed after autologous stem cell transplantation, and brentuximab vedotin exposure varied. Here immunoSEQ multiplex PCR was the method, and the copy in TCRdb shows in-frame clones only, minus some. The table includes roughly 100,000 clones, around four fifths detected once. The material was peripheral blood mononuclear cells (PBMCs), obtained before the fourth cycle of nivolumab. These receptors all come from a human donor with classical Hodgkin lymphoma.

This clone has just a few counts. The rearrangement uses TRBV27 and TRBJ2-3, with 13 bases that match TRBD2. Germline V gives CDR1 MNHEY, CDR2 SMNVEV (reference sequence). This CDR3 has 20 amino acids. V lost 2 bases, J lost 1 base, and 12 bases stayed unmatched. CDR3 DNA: TGTGCCAGCAGTTTAGTGAGACTAGCGGGGGGCCCGGGCGGCACAGATACGCAGTATTTT. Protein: CASSLVRLAGGPGGTDTQYF.

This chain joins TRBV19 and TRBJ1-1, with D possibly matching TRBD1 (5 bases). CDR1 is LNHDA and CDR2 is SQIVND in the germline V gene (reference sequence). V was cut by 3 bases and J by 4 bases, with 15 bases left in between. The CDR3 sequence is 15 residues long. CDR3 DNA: TGTGCCAGTAGTATTTTCGCCCCCCAGGGCACTGAAGCTTTCTTT. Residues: CASSIFAPQGTEAFF.

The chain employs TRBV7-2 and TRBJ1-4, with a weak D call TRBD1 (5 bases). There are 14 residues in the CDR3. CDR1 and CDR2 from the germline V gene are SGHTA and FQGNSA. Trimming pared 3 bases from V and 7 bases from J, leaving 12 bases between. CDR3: CASSLGQIGEKLFF. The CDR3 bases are TGTGCCAGCAGCTTGGGGCAGATCGGTGAAAAACTGTTTTTT.

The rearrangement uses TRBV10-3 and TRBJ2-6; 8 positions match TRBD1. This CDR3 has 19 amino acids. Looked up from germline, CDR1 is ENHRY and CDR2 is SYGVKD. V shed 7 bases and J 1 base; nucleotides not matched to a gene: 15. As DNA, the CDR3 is TGTGCCATCACCGAGGGGGGACAGGCCCCTCTTTCTGGGGCCAACGTCCTGACTTTC. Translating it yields CAITEGGQAPLSGANVLTF.